The TCR beta chain under discussion was sequenced for a study of spatial heterogeneity in lung cancer. Study outcomes and limitations: Beta chains had an estimated 13% coverage of tumor T cells, and alpha chains had approximately 7%. Counts of expanded intratumoral alpha and beta TCRs tracked tumor mutation counts.

TCRdb itself ran the 5' RACE reads through MiXCR, one entry per CDR3 protein. The sample shows about 4,200 distinct CDR3 sequences, 8.5% of them seen only once. As to time point: sample taken at primary tumor resection. CDR1 is MDHEN, CDR2 SYDVKM, per germline. Between the trimmed V and J ends, which lost 3 bases and 1 base, there was a span of 8 bases. The CDR3 totals 14 residues. On this clonotype: Its antigen is not known.

This chain connects TRBV28 to TRBJ2-3; D not certain. This receptor was obtained from a male donor with early-stage non-small cell lung cancer. The starting material was lung tumor tissue, obtained at surgery. For the CDR3, the DNA is TGTGCCAGCAGTTTCTTAGCTGGCACAGATACGCAGTATTTT. Translated: CASSFLAGTDTQYF.